These 18 T cell receptor beta chains came from one sample sequenced in a study of T cell changes during pregnancy in multiple sclerosis. Produced via immunoSEQ multiplex PCR; TCRdb's table is partial and in-frame only. The table shows 55,000 to 65,000 clones, with 85% to 95% occurring only once. Sample: peripheral blood, taken in the first trimester of pregnancy. The source of these receptors is a female donor with multiple sclerosis, enrolled in a pregnancy study.

The CDR3 DNA sequence: TGTGCCAGCAGCTTGAGGGACTCTAACTATGGCTACACCTTC. Translated, it gives CASSLRDSNYGYTF. The chain recombines TRBV5-4 with TRBJ1-2; D is possibly TRBD1 (5 bases). CDR1 and CDR2 from the germline V gene are SGHNT and YYREEE (reference sequence). Trimming left V 1 base short and J 0 bases short, with 7 bases between. The CDR3 has 14 residues.

The genes are TRBV4-2 and TRBJ1-4, with 8 bases matching TRBD1. Per the germline V gene, CDR1 is LGHNA and CDR2 is YNFKEQ. Trimming at V came to 0 bases and at J to 1 base, leaving 10 bases not matched to a gene. The CDR3 runs 19 residues. CDR3 in amino acids: CASSQEAAGGRRTNEKLFF. The DNA of the CDR3 is TGTGCCAGCAGCCAAGAAGCGGCAGGGGGCCGGCGAACTAATGAAAAACTGTTTTTT.

The chain links TRBV7-3 to TRBJ1-2; 9 bases fit TRBD1. After removal of 2 bases from V and 0 bases from J, the junction contained 4 bases not matched to a gene. This CDR3 comprises 16 residues. CDR1 and CDR2 (germline): SGHTA, FQGTGA. The CDR3, as DNA: TGTGCCAGCAGCTTACAACAGGGGGCTACTAACTATGGCTACACCTTC. It translates to CASSLQQGATNYGYTF.

The CDR3 is CASTWLSGPNEQFF. CDR3 nucleotide sequence: TGTGCCAGCACTTGGCTAAGCGGCCCCAATGAGCAGTTCTTC. The genes are TRBV2 and TRBJ2-1; the D gene is possibly TRBD2 (5 bases). CDR3 length: 14 amino acids. V lost 7 bases to trimming and J lost 6 bases, with 16 bases between them. CDR1 is SNHLY and CDR2 is FYNNEI in the germline V gene.

This chain joins TRBV30 and TRBJ1-4, with 9 bases fitting TRBD1. The length of the CDR3 is 12 residues. Germline CDR1 reads GTSNPN; CDR2 reads SVGIG (reference sequence). V gave up 7 bases and J gave up 7 bases; unmatched junction bases: 4. The DNA for the CDR3 is TGTGCCTTGGACAGGGGACGTGAAAAACTGTTTTTT. Amino acids: CALDRGREKLFF.

V is TRBV19 and J is TRBJ2-2, with D possibly TRBD2 on 6 matching bases. The V gene lost 7 bases and the J gene lost 4 bases, with 10 bases spanning the gap. In germline, CDR1 is LNHDA, CDR2 SQIVND (reference sequence). The CDR3 covers 13 residues. CDR3 in DNA: TGTGCCAGTAAGGTCGGGGGCACCGGGGAGCTGTTTTTT. As protein: CASKVGGTGELFF.

This clone came up a few times. The gene calls are TRBV30 and TRBJ1-5; D remains unclear. CDR3 length equals 16 residues. Looked up from germline, CDR1 is GTSNPN and CDR2 is SVGIG (reference sequence). Trimming stripped 1 base from V and 2 bases from J, with 15 bases between. In DNA, the CDR3 is TGTGCCTGGAGTGGTTGGGGAGTAAATGGCAATCAGCCCCAGCATTTT. Its protein product is CAWSGWGVNGNQPQHF.

This clone was recorded only once. This chain joins TRBV25-1 and TRBJ1-3, with D hard to call. The CDR3 spans 14 residues. The V end was cut by 5 bases, the J end by 0 bases, with 8 bases between. Germline V CDR1 and CDR2: MGHDK, SYGVNS. The CDR3 loop reads CASSTVNSGNTIYF. As DNA, the CDR3 is TGTGCCAGCAGTACAGTGAACTCTGGAAACACCATATATTTT.

The chain couples TRBV9 to TRBJ1-1; a possible D gene is TRBD1 (6 bases). Per the germline V gene, CDR1 is SGDLS and CDR2 is YYNGEE. Trimming shortened V by 0 bases and J by 6 bases, and 15 bases separated the two germline ends. The CDR3 has 15 residues. CDR3 coding DNA: TGTGCCAGCAGCGTAGGAGCAGGGGAAGGGGCTGAAGCTTTCTTT. This codes for CASSVGAGEGAEAFF.

The J gene is TRBJ1-3, the V gene TRBV27; no clear D gene. Trimming removed 6 bases from V and 2 bases from J, with 14 bases in between. This CDR3 contains 15 residues. CDR1 MNHEY and CDR2 SMNVEV come from the germline V gene (reference sequence). CDR3 sequence reads: CASRPLRIPGNTIYF. DNA of the CDR3: TGTGCCAGCAGGCCTCTGAGGATTCCTGGAAACACCATATATTTT.

The chain uses TRBV4-3 and TRBJ2-2; 7 bases align to TRBD1. The V gene's germline CDR1 is LGHNA and CDR2 YSLEER. The CDR3 loop spans 13 amino acids. Trimming took 5 bases from V and 8 from J; bases not matched to a gene: 5. The CDR3 loop reads CASSSTGEGELFF. CDR3 coding DNA: TGCGCCAGCAGCTCTACAGGGGAGGGGGAGCTGTTTTTT.

The chain employs TRBV7-2 and TRBJ2-1, with a tentative D call TRBD2 (5 bases). This CDR3 region has 15 residues. In germline, CDR1 is SGHTA, CDR2 FQGNSA. The V gene lost 1 base and the J gene lost 1 base, with 8 bases spanning the gap. The CDR3 sequence: CASSLERLSYNEQFF. CDR3 sequence (DNA): TGTGCCAGCAGCTTAGAGCGGCTTTCCTACAATGAGCAGTTCTTC.

The chain uses TRBV7-9 and TRBJ1-2, with D possibly TRBD1 on 5 matching bases. The CDR3 contains 15 residues. V lost 1 base and J lost 6, with 15 bases in between. Germline V lookup: CDR1 SEHNR, CDR2 FQNEAQ (reference sequence). CDR3 coding DNA: TGTGCCAGCAGCTTAGACGGGGGAAGGATTGATGGCTACACCTTC. Protein product: CASSLDGGRIDGYTF. Using reference TRBV7-9 and TRBJ1-2 for the parts outside the CDR3, the full variable domain is DTGVSQNPRHKITKRGQNVTFRCDPISEHNRLYWYRQTLGQGPEFLTYFQNEAQLEKSRLLSDRFSAERPKGSFSTLEIQRTEQGDSAMYLCASSLDGGRIDGYTFGSGTRLTVV.

The chain uses TRBV6-5 and TRBJ2-1, with D hard to call. V dropped 6 bases and J dropped 7 bases, with 7 bases sitting between them. CDR1 and CDR2 (germline): MNHEY, SVGAGI. The CDR3 covers 11 residues. The CDR3 protein is CASRVSNEQFF. CDR3 nucleotides: TGTGCCAGCAGAGTTAGTAATGAGCAGTTCTTC.

The rearrangement uses TRBV30 and TRBJ2-7; a weak D match, TRBD2 (6 bases). The CDR3 runs to 13 residues. Trimming pared 0 bases from V and 3 bases from J, leaving 9 bases between. Germline CDR1 GTSNPN, CDR2 SVGIG (reference sequence). The DNA for the CDR3 is TGTGCCTGGAGTGTTGACGGGAGCTACGAGCAGTACTTC. Amino acids: CAWSVDGSYEQYF.

CDR3 residues: CASSSGTGSNSPLHF. The CDR3 DNA sequence: TGTGCCAGCAGCTCCGGGACAGGGAGCAATTCACCCCTCCACTTT. The V gene is TRBV7-3, the J gene TRBJ1-6, with 9 bases matching TRBD1. V dropped 4 bases and J dropped 7; count of bases not matched to a gene: 5. The CDR3 is made up of 15 amino acids. CDR1 is SGHTA and CDR2 is FQGTGA in the germline V gene.

The chain uses TRBV9 and TRBJ2-3, with 8 bases lining up with TRBD2. The CDR3 consists of 15 residues. Trimming cost V 0 bases and J 4 bases; bases outside gene matches: 4. Germline V gene data show CDR1 as SGDLS and CDR2 as YYNGEE. CDR3 protein: CASSVESGGADTQYF. The CDR3 DNA reads TGTGCCAGCAGCGTAGAATCGGGGGGGGCAGATACGCAGTATTTT.

V gene TRBV15 combines with J gene TRBJ1-2; 7 bases are a match to TRBD1. This CDR3 region has 14 residues. The V and J ends lost 1 base and 8 bases, in that order; junction bases with no gene match: 7. In germline, CDR1 is LNHNV, CDR2 YYDKDF (reference sequence). The CDR3 DNA sequence: TGTGCCACCAGCAGAGTGAAGGGGGCGCGGGGCTACACCTTC. It translates to CATSRVKGARGYTF.